Below, 12 T cell receptor beta chains from the same sample are listed, as sequenced in a study of T cells expressing NK-cell markers. Reprocessing the 5' RACE reads, TCRdb reports a single entry for every CDR3 protein and omits DNA. The table gives some 450,000 distinct CDR3 sequences; the top ten clones make up 7.3% of it. The specimen sequenced was blood T cells: a sorted CD56 or NKG2C T cell subset, CD4+ or CD8+ T cells, or bulk PBMC T cells (not recorded which). The receptor set was obtained from a woman aged 18-70 years in good health.

The gene calls are TRBV7-2 and TRBJ2-1; the D gene TCRdb calls, TRBD2, cannot be checked with no DNA. CDR1 is SGHTA, CDR2 FQGNSA, per germline. This CDR3 contains 16 residues. CDR3 residues: CASSLLLAGGHNEQFF.

J is TRBJ2-3 and V is TRBV20-1; the TCRdb D gene call, TRBD2, has no DNA to confirm it. Per germline, CDR1 DFQATT and CDR2 SNEGSKA (reference sequence). The CDR3 length is 13 residues. CDR3 region: CSAMKSPTDTQYF.

The V gene is TRBV5-1, the J gene TRBJ1-3. The CDR3 consists of 15 residues. Germline lookup yields CDR1 SGHRS and CDR2 YFSETQ. CDR3 protein: CARLLDGSSGNTIYF. Together with reference TRBV5-1 and TRBJ1-3, the CDR3 gives the full variable domain: KAGVTQTPRYLIKTRGQQVTLSCSPISGHRSVSWYQQTPGQGLQFLFEYFSETQRNKGNFPGRFSGRQFSNSRSEMNVSTLELGDSALYLCARLLDGSSGNTIYFGEGSWLTVV.

CDR3 loop: CSAAGTNPEAFF. This chain joins TRBV20-1 and TRBJ1-1; no DNA is available, so the TRBD1 call from TCRdb remains unchecked. CDR1 is DFQATT, CDR2 SNEGSKA, per germline (reference sequence). This CDR3 has 12 residues.

This chain links TRBV7-9 with TRBJ2-3. This CDR3 spans 14 amino acids. Germline-derived CDR1 and CDR2 are SEHNR and FQNEAQ (reference sequence). The CDR3 is CASSLSLGADTQYF.

The chain combines TRBV7-9 with TRBJ1-2. CDR3 length: 14 amino acids. CDR1 is SEHNR and CDR2 is FQNEAQ in the germline V gene (reference sequence). The CDR3 sequence is CASSLAGGSYGYTF.

The gene calls are TRBV27 and TRBJ1-5; TCRdb gives TRBD1 as the D gene, but with no DNA this cannot be confirmed. The CDR3 loop spans 21 amino acids. Looked up from germline, CDR1 is MNHEY and CDR2 is SMNVEV (reference sequence). CDR3 in amino acids: CASSTRQIRDRFIHSNQPQHF.

This chain joins TRBV28 and TRBJ2-1; the D call of TRBD2 rests on TCRdb alone, since no DNA is present to check it. The CDR3 spans 15 residues. Per the germline V gene, CDR1 is MDHEN and CDR2 is SYDVKM. The CDR3 here is CASSPRDLDNNEQFF.

V and J are TRBV7-8 and TRBJ2-1; without DNA, the TCRdb call of TRBD2 cannot be checked. This CDR3 has 19 residues. The V gene's germline CDR1 is SGHVS and CDR2 FQNEAQ. The CDR3 loop is CASSFGQSRLAGGYNEQFF.

The V call is TRBV24-1, the J call TRBJ1-1. Germline CDR1 reads KGHDR; CDR2 reads SFDVKD. The CDR3 spans 12 residues. The CDR3 protein is CATSDGRGEAFF.

The chain joins TRBV20-1 to TRBJ1-1; the D gene TCRdb calls, TRBD1, cannot be checked with no DNA. The CDR3 covers 13 residues. The germline gives CDR1 DFQATT, CDR2 SNEGSKA (reference sequence). CDR3: CSATGTGGDEAFF.

The chain recombines TRBV4-3 with TRBJ1-2; TCRdb outputs TRBD1, but without DNA this stays unchecked. This CDR3 comprises 16 residues. From germline, CDR1 is LGHNA and CDR2 YSLEER. CDR3: CASSQDPEAGNYGYTF.